The clone carrying this T cell receptor (beta chain) was seen a single time. This sample was taken from a study of blood T cell repertoires in COVID-19. Germline loops: CDR1 LNHDA, CDR2 SQIVND (reference sequence). The CDR3 is made up of 15 amino acids. Trimming cost V 0 bases and J 4 bases, with 12 bases left between them. Data came from immunoSEQ multiplex PCR; TCRdb stores just in-frame clones and leaves some out. The data contain about 160,000 clones, around 74% of them seen just once; the ten biggest clones take up approximately 3%. This receptor was taken from a man in his sixties or seventies with acute or convalescent COVID-19. The specimen sequenced was peripheral blood. The chain joins TRBV19 to TRBJ2-5, with D uncertain. The CDR3 DNA is TGTGCCAGTAGTATAGAGCATAGCTTCCGAGAGACCCAGTACTTC. It yields the protein CASSIEHSFRETQYF.